These 28 T cell receptor beta chains share one sample of origin, sequenced in a study of preoperative IRX-2 immunotherapy in early breast cancer (dated by TCRdb to 2018 to 2020). Taken with the paper, the label for treatment or condition translates to: preoperative locoregional IRX-2 cytokine immunotherapy. The library was made by the immunoSEQ multiplex PCR assay. The source is immuneACCESS, and TCRdb retained only in-frame sequences with V and J called. Part of the clones is not carried over; for the studies checked, unresolved V genes explain less than half of this, and the remainder is unexplained. The sample yields more than 750 clones; 65% to 75% were counted once. Of the sample, roughly 9% is held by the ten largest clones. The sample consisted of tumor tissue, taken after IRX-2 immunotherapy. These receptors were obtained from a human donor with breast cancer.

The chain combines TRBV7-2 with TRBJ1-1; unclear D gene. The V gene lost 5 bases and the J gene lost 1 base, with 8 bases spanning the gap. Germline CDR1 SGHTA, CDR2 FQGNSA. The CDR3 runs 13 residues. CDR3 sequence (DNA): TGTGCCAGCAGCAACCTTGGGAACACTGAAGCTTTCTTT. Translation: CASSNLGNTEAFF.

The V and J genes are TRBV11-3 and TRBJ2-5; a weak D match, TRBD2 (6 bases). V lost 5 bases to trimming and J lost 5 bases, with 15 bases between them. The CDR3 has 14 residues. Looked up from germline, CDR1 is SGHNT and CDR2 is YENEEA. CDR3 DNA: TGTGCCAGCAGCGGAGGAGGGCTCGAGGAGACCCAGTACTTC. Translation gives CASSGGGLEETQYF.

Turning to this clone: At one boundary the junction diverges from the germline segment, which might be a read error. The DNA of the CDR3 is TGCGCCAGCAGTTTGGCCTTGACAGGGTCGGGTGAAAAACTGTTTTTT. Translating gives CASSLALTGSGEKLFF. The chain has TRBV5-1 and TRBJ1-4; TRBD1 aligns across 7 bases. Per germline, CDR1 SGHRS and CDR2 YFSETQ. CDR3 length: 16 residues.

This chain connects TRBV7-2 to TRBJ1-1; D might be TRBD1 (6 bases). Trimming removed 5 bases at V and 6 bases at J, with 13 bases between. Germline-derived CDR1 and CDR2 are SGHTA and FQGNSA. The CDR3 covers 13 residues. CDR3 protein: CASSAGVNAEAFF. The CDR3 DNA reads TGTGCCAGCAGCGCAGGGGTTAACGCTGAAGCTTTCTTT.

The rearrangement joins TRBV29-1 to TRBJ2-7; TRBD1 aligns across 9 bases. This CDR3 region has 14 residues. Germline V gives CDR1 SQVTM, CDR2 ANQGSEA. The trim removed 4 bases at V and 7 bases at J, leaving 11 bases unmatched. The CDR3 region is CSVVPVQGAWEQYF. In nucleotides, the CDR3 is TGCAGCGTTGTCCCCGTACAGGGGGCGTGGGAGCAGTACTTC.

This sequence joins TRBV5-1 and TRBJ2-1; TRBD2 agrees at 7 bases. This CDR3 is built from 16 residues. Germline V CDR1 and CDR2: SGHRS, YFSETQ. V trimming: 4 bases; J trimming: 7 bases; junction bases outside the gene matches: 14. The CDR3, as DNA: TGCGCCAGCAGCCGGGCTGGGCGGGAGTTTATAAATGAGCAGTTCTTC. Translated: CASSRAGREFINEQFF.

This chain uses TRBV10-2 with TRBJ2-1; a weak D match, TRBD2 (6 bases). CDR1 and CDR2 from the germline V gene are WSHSY and SAAADI. This CDR3 is 15 amino acids long. V shed 5 bases and J shed 6 bases, with 17 bases lying between them. CDR3 sequence reads: CASSSGTGGINEQFF. CDR3 nucleotides: TGCGCCAGCAGTTCCGGGACCGGGGGAATCAATGAGCAGTTCTTC.

This clone was seen just once. An end of the junction differs from the germline gene, which may be a read error. The J gene is TRBJ2-5, the V gene TRBV11-3, with D possibly TRBD2 on 6 matching bases. CDR3 length: 14 residues. In germline, CDR1 is SGHNT, CDR2 YENEEA. The chain's CDR3 is CASSPTPRGETQYF. The CDR3 DNA follows: TGTGCTAGCAGCCCGACGCCACGGGGGGAGACCCAGTACTTC.

The chain recombines TRBV28 with TRBJ2-7; TRBD1 might be the D (5 bases). V lost 3 bases and J 4 bases, leaving 10 bases between the germline ends. Germline CDR1 reads MDHEN; CDR2 reads SYDVKM. The CDR3 totals 13 residues. CDR3 protein: CASSLGQMYEQYF. CDR3 coding DNA: TGTGCCAGCAGTTTGGGGCAGATGTACGAGCAGTACTTC. Drawing the rest from reference TRBV28 and TRBJ2-7, the complete variable domain is DVKVTQSSRYLVKRTGEKVFLECVQDMDHENMFWYRQDPGLGLRLIYFSYDVKMKEKGDIPEGYSVSREKKERFSLILESASTNQTSMYLCASSLGQMYEQYFGPGTRLTVT.

V usage is TRBV12-5 and J usage is TRBJ2-1, with TRBD2 matching 12 bases. CDR3 length equals 15 residues. The V gene's germline CDR1 is LGHNT and CDR2 FRNRAP. V was pared by 3 bases and J by 4 bases, with 1 base of the junction left unmatched. The CDR3 protein is CASGLLAGGYNEQFF. DNA of the CDR3: TGTGCTAGTGGTTTACTAGCGGGGGGTTACAATGAGCAGTTCTTC. Combining the CDR3 with reference TRBV12-5 and TRBJ2-1 gives the whole variable domain DARVTQTPRHKVTEMGQEVTMRCQPILGHNTVFWYRQTMMQGLELLAYFRNRAPLDDSGMPKDRFSAEMPDATLATLKIQPSEPRDSAVYFCASGLLAGGYNEQFFGPGTRLTVL.

The rearrangement links TRBV6-8 to TRBJ1-4; maybe TRBD1 (5 bases). The germline gives CDR1 MNHGY, CDR2 SAAAGT. V lost 7 bases and J lost 2, with 11 bases in between. The CDR3 has 14 residues. As DNA, the CDR3 is TGTGCCAGCATCATGACAGCTACTAATGAAAAACTGTTTTTT. This translates into CASIMTATNEKLFF.

Comment on this clone: Germline is not matched at one junction end, which may reflect a read error. The CDR3 spells CATSRESGLAGGLHF. In DNA, the CDR3 is TGTGCCACCAGCAGAGAATCGGGACTAGCGGGAGGACTGCACTTC. J is TRBJ2-5 and V is TRBV15, with 15 bases fitting TRBD2. Looked up from germline, CDR1 is LNHNV and CDR2 is YYDKDF (reference sequence). The CDR3 extends over 15 amino acids.

The chain uses TRBV12-5 and TRBJ1-4; 8 bases line up with TRBD1. CDR3 length: 14 residues. Germline lookup yields CDR1 LGHNT and CDR2 FRNRAP. Here the CDR3 DNA reads TGTGCCAGCAACCCGGACAGGGATAATGAAAAACTGTTTTTT. Translated, it gives CASNPDRDNEKLFF.

The CDR3 reads CATSEAGTRLPNEQFF. The CDR3, as DNA: TGTGCCACCAGCGAGGCAGGCACACGACTGCCTAATGAGCAGTTCTTC. The rearrangement links TRBV15 to TRBJ2-1; D not certain. The germline V and J ends were trimmed by 5 bases and 7 bases, with 21 bases remaining between them. Germline V CDR1 and CDR2: LNHNV, YYDKDF (reference sequence). There are 16 residues in the CDR3.

This clone has more than one count but fewer than ten. The V gene is TRBV15, the J gene TRBJ2-5, with 7 bases aligning to TRBD2. Unmatched junction bases numbered 7, after V lost 6 bases and J lost 3 bases. Germline V CDR1 and CDR2: LNHNV, YYDKDF (reference sequence). CDR3 length equals 14 residues. This CDR3 reads CATRAGLNKETQYF. CDR3 coding DNA: TGTGCCACCAGAGCGGGACTAAATAAAGAGACCCAGTACTTC.

The gene calls are TRBV15 and TRBJ2-7; possibly TRBD1 or TRBD2 for D (5 bases each). Per germline, CDR1 LNHNV and CDR2 YYDKDF (reference sequence). V lost 3 bases and J 5 bases, leaving 14 bases between the germline ends. The CDR3 covers 14 residues. The CDR3 sequence: CATSSGAHGDEQYF. For the CDR3, the DNA is TGTGCCACCAGCAGTGGGGCTCACGGGGACGAGCAGTACTTC.

The rearrangement joins TRBV6-4 to TRBJ2-3; D is unclear. Trimming removed 3 bases from V and 4 bases from J, with 14 bases in between. Germline V gene lookup returns CDR1 MRHNA and CDR2 SNTAGT. This CDR3 region has 15 residues. The CDR3 loop reads CASSEGRRGSDTQYF. In DNA, the CDR3 is TGTGCCAGCAGTGAAGGACGGCGTGGTTCAGATACGCAGTATTTT.

This clone was seen only a few times. The rearrangement joins TRBV19 to TRBJ1-1, with D unresolved. The CDR3 length is 15 residues. The germline CDR1 and CDR2 sequences are LNHDA and SQIVND (reference sequence). The germline V and J ends were trimmed by 1 base and 1 base, with 10 bases remaining between them. CDR3 in amino acids: CASSIVRGKNTEAFF. The CDR3, as DNA: TGTGCCAGTAGTATAGTTAGAGGGAAGAACACTGAAGCTTTCTTT. Looking up the rest from reference TRBV19 and TRBJ1-1 gives the full variable domain: DGGITQSPKYLFRKEGQNVTLSCEQNLNHDAMYWYRQDPGQGLRLIYYSQIVNDFQKGDIAEGYSVSREKKESFPLTVTSAQKNPTAFYLCASSIVRGKNTEAFFGQGTRLTVV.

CDR3: CASSHSGTGESYEQYF. CDR3 DNA: TGCGCCAGCAGCCACAGTGGGACAGGGGAATCCTACGAGCAGTACTTC. This chain links TRBV4-1 with TRBJ2-7; 10 bases match TRBD1. V was clipped by 3 bases and J by 1 base; unmatched bases: 6. From germline, CDR1 is MGHRA and CDR2 YSYEKL. This CDR3 has 16 amino acids.

This clone has more than one count but fewer than ten. The J gene is TRBJ1-1, the V gene TRBV18, with 8 bases lining up with TRBD1. Germline V gene sequence: CDR1 KGHSH, CDR2 LQKENI. The CDR3 extends over 16 amino acids. V was clipped by 6 bases and J by 0 bases; unmatched bases: 9. The CDR3 nucleotides read TGTGCCAGCTCGGTTCAGGGGGCGGGAATGAACACTGAAGCTTTCTTT. Translating it yields CASSVQGAGMNTEAFF.

This clone was detected a few times. V is TRBV14 and J is TRBJ1-3; D not resolved. Trimming took off 0 bases at V and 4 bases at J, with 7 bases between the two ends. Germline V CDR1 and CDR2: SGHDN, FVKESK. CDR3 length equals 14 residues. The DNA for the CDR3 is TGTGCCAGCAGCCAAGATCTATGGGGAAACACCATATATTTT. Protein: CASSQDLWGNTIYF.

This chain links TRBV13 with TRBJ2-1, with D possibly TRBD1 on 6 matching bases. This CDR3 has 16 residues. Per germline, CDR1 PRHDT and CDR2 FYEKMQ (reference sequence). The V end was cut by 6 bases, the J end by 5 bases, with 20 bases between. The CDR3 spells CASSGQDGTLNNEQFF. In nucleotides, the CDR3 is TGTGCCAGCAGTGGGCAGGATGGGACACTAAACAATGAGCAGTTCTTC.

The chain joins TRBV28 to TRBJ1-4, with D maybe TRBD1 (5 bases). Looked up from germline, CDR1 is MDHEN and CDR2 is SYDVKM. This CDR3 comprises 19 residues. The germline V and J ends were trimmed by 4 bases and 8 bases, with 29 bases remaining between them. CDR3 loop: CASSSSHHRGSGSREKLFF. CDR3 nucleotide sequence: TGTGCCAGCAGTTCTTCACATCACCGGGGCTCTGGGAGTAGGGAAAAACTGTTTTTT.

The sample holds a few counts of this clone. The chain links TRBV6-8 to TRBJ2-1; perhaps TRBD1 as D (7 bases). Germline V gene sequence: CDR1 MNHGY, CDR2 SAAAGT. The length of the CDR3 is 14 residues. Between the trimmed V and J ends, which lost 5 bases and 2 bases, there was a span of 10 bases. CDR3 residues: CASSQGEAYNEQFF. CDR3 nucleotides: TGTGCCAGCAGTCAGGGGGAGGCCTACAATGAGCAGTTCTTC.

The chain has TRBV15 and TRBJ1-3; unclear D gene. V was trimmed by 0 bases and J by 2 bases, leaving 8 bases between them. Germline assignment: CDR1 LNHNV and CDR2 YYDKDF (reference sequence). CDR3 length: 15 residues. The CDR3 sequence is CATSREGRPGNTIYF. The DNA of the CDR3 is TGTGCCACCAGCAGAGAGGGAAGGCCTGGAAACACCATATATTTT.

The chain links TRBV18 to TRBJ2-3, with TRBD2 as a possible D gene (6 bases). The V end lost 3 bases, the J end lost 3 bases, and 10 bases lay between the germline ends. The CDR3 length is 14 residues. Germline V gene lookup returns CDR1 KGHSH and CDR2 LQKENI. The CDR3 sequence is CASSPREVTDTQYF. The CDR3 DNA reads TGTGCCAGCTCACCGAGGGAGGTTACAGATACGCAGTATTTT.

The chain carries TRBV18 and TRBJ2-4; D may be TRBD1 or TRBD2 (5 bases each). Per germline, CDR1 KGHSH and CDR2 LQKENI. The CDR3 spans 15 residues. V shed 2 bases and J shed 8 bases, with 16 bases lying between them. CDR3 coding DNA: TGTGCCAGCTCACCATATGGGGGAGTGGGGGACATTCAGTACTTC. Residues: CASSPYGGVGDIQYF.

The rearrangement links TRBV11-3 to TRBJ2-2; no clear D. Trimming pared 7 bases from V and 0 bases from J, leaving 9 bases between. The CDR3 has 14 amino acids. The germline V gene encodes CDR1 SGHNT and CDR2 YENEEA. Here the CDR3 reads CASTGDPNTGELFF. CDR3 nucleotide sequence: TGTGCCAGCACCGGCGATCCGAACACCGGGGAGCTGTTTTTT.